The following is a TCR beta chain sequence with its context. These data belong to a study of T cells in Graves' hyperthyroidism and ophthalmopathy. Study-wide context: The authors collected peripheral blood at initial diagnosis, before any treatment.

Trimming removed 3 bases from V and 4 bases from J; junction bases left unmatched: 9. The CDR3 runs 18 residues. CDR1 and CDR2 (germline): KGHDR, SFDVKD. Patients with uncontrolled infections, other autoimmune diseases, pregnancy or lactation were excluded. The authors took PBMCs from 9.5 to 10 ml fresh peripheral blood. Authors of the study amplified TCR beta CDR3 regions from RNA transcripts. First-round RT-PCR of the TCR CDR3 relied on the HTBI primer set. TCRdb called the multiplex PCR reads again in MiXCR, with one record for every CDR3 protein. The sample lists roughly 700,000 distinct CDR3 sequences, roughly a sixth occurring once.

The sequenced material came from blood. This receptor was identified in a middle-aged man with Graves' hyperthyroidism. The chain joins TRBV24-1 to TRBJ2-2; 11 nucleotides match TRBD1. The DNA for the CDR3 is TGTGCCACCAGTGATCCCACGGCTGGGACAGGGGGCACCGGGGAGCTGTTTTTT. Protein sequence: CATSDPTAGTGGTGELFF.